Included here is one TCR beta chain sequence, with context. Trimming took 1 base from V and 4 from J, leaving 10 bases between them. There are 14 residues in the CDR3. Germline values: CDR1 LGHNT, CDR2 FRNRAP. This sample was taken from a study of blood T cell repertoires in COVID-19. Study overall: The United States, Italy and Spain supplied acute and convalescent COVID-19 samples.

Clones were read by immunoSEQ multiplex PCR, and TCRdb kept only the in-frame ones, dropping some. The sample carries fewer than 400,000 clones, roughly 90% recorded once. The sequence came from a man in his sixties who had recovered from COVID-19. The source material was PBMCs or T cells enriched from blood (not recorded which). The chain couples TRBV12-5 to TRBJ1-1; the D gene is possibly TRBD1 (6 bases). In nucleotides, the CDR3 is TGTGCTAGTGGTTTGGAACAGGGTGTCACTGAAGCTTTCTTT. Residues: CASGLEQGVTEAFF.